This T cell receptor (beta chain) was retrieved from a study of blood T cell repertoires in COVID-19. Generated by immunoSEQ multiplex PCR, the TCRdb table keeps only in-frame clones and is missing some. The top ten clones hold 3.5% to 5.5% of a sample with some 290,000 clones, less than 85% of them seen once. This clone was detected once. The germline CDR1 and CDR2 sequences are ENHRY and SYGVKD. The CDR3 is 15 amino acids. The ends lost 4 bases at V and 4 bases at J; junction bases unmatched: 8. The sequenced sample consisted of peripheral blood. The J gene is TRBJ2-3, the V gene TRBV10-3, with 7 bases lining up with TRBD2. This receptor was obtained from a man aged 55 to 69 who had recovered from COVID-19. The DNA of the CDR3 is TGTGCCATCAGTGGTGGCGGGGGACCCGCAGATACGCAGTATTTT. It yields the protein CAISGGGGPADTQYF.